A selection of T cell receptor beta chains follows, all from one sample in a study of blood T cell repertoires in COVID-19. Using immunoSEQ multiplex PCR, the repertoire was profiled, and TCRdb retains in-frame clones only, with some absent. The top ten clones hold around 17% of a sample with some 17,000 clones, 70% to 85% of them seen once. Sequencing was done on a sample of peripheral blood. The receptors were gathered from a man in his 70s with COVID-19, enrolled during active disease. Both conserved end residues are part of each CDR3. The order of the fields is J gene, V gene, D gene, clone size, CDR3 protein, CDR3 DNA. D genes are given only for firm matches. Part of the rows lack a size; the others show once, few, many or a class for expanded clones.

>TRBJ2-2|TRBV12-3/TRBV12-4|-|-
CASRPSWSGELFF
TGTGCCAGCAGGCCCAGTTGGTCCGGGGAGCTGTTTTTT
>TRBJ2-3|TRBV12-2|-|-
CASHYGLSSRTDTQYF
TGTGCAAGTCATTATGGGCTAAGTTCCCGCACAGATACGCAGTATTTT
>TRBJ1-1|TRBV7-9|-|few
CASSLAIWGGTEAFF
TGTGCCAGCAGCTTAGCGATATGGGGGGGCACTGAAGCTTTCTTT
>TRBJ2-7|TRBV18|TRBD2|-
CASSPRREGNEQYF
TGTGCCAGCTCACCACGGCGGGAGGGCAACGAGCAGTACTTC
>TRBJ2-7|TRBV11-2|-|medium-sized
CASSSRDRALAGYEQYF
TGTGCCAGCAGCTCCCGGGACAGGGCTCTAGCGGGCTACGAGCAGTACTTC
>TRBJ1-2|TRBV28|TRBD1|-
CAISGRDRDRGFHGYTF
TGTGCCATCTCCGGGAGGGACCGGGACAGGGGGTTTCATGGCTACACCTTC
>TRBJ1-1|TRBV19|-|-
CASREGLLIAEAFF
TGTGCCAGTAGAGAGGGACTGCTGATAGCTGAAGCTTTCTTT
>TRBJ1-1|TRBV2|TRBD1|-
CASRKPGQGAEAFF
TGTGCCAGCAGAAAACCGGGACAGGGGGCTGAAGCTTTCTTT
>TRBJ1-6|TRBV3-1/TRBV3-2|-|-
CASSLGREASPLHF
TGTGCCAGCAGCCTGGGCAGGGAAGCTTCACCCCTCCACTTT
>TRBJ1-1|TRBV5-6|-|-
CASEDGTSEAFF
TGTGCCAGCGAGGACGGTACTAGTGAAGCTTTCTTT
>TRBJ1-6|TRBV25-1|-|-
CASSEWRGSDSPLHF
TGTGCCAGCAGTGAATGGCGGGGGTCGGATTCACCCCTCCACTTT
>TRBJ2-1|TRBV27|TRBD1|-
CASRDREYNEQFF
TGTGCCAGCAGGGACAGGGAATACAATGAGCAGTTCTTC
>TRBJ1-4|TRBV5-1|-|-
CASSSGWGATNEKLFF
TGCGCCAGCAGCTCTGGGTGGGGAGCAACTAATGAAAAACTGTTTTTT
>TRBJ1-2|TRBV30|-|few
CAWAPPNYGYTF
TGTGCCTGGGCGCCCCCTAACTATGGCTACACCTTC
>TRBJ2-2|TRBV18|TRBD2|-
CASSPASGRVSGELFF
TGTGCCAGCTCACCAGCTAGCGGGAGGGTCTCCGGGGAGCTGTTTTTT
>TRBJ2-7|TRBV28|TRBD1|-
CASSRGDREYYEQYF
TGTGCCAGCAGTCGGGGGGACAGGGAGTATTACGAGCAGTACTTC
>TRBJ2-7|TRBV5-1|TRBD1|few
CASSGDREPYEQYF
TGCGCCAGCAGCGGGGACAGGGAACCCTACGAGCAGTACTTC
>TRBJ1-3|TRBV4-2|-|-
CASSQVTGAGNTIYF
TGTGCCAGCAGCCAAGTCACCGGGGCTGGAAACACCATATATTTT
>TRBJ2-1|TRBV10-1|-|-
CASSQAGALRDYNEQFF
TGCGCCAGCAGTCAGGCAGGGGCACTACGCGACTACAATGAGCAGTTCTTC
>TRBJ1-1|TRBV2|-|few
CASSQLPGGAFF
TGTGCCAGCAGCCAACTACCCGGTGGCGCTTTCTTT
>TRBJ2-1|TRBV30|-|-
CAWNPSAYNEQFF
TGTGCCTGGAATCCTAGCGCTTACAATGAGCAGTTCTTC
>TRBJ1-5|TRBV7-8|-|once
CASSLGGRRNQPQHF
TGTGCCAGCAGCTTAGGGGGGCGTCGAAATCAGCCCCAGCATTTT
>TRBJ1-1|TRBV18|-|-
CASSLAHSSTEAFF
TGTGCCAGCTCGCTGGCGCATAGCTCCACTGAAGCTTTCTTT
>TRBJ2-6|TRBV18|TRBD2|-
CASSPYGLAGAGGANVLTF
TGTGCCAGCTCACCGTATGGACTAGCGGGAGCTGGCGGGGCCAACGTCCTGACTTTC
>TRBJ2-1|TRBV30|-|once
CAWSVRRNEQFF
TGTGCCTGGAGTGTCAGGAGGAATGAGCAGTTCTTC
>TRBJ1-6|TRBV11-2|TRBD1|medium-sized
CASSSQGENSPLHF
TGTGCCAGCAGCTCACAGGGGGAGAATTCACCCCTCCACTTT